The rows below give T cell receptor beta chains drawn from one sample of a study of technical replicates of blood from several donors. The data were produced by immunoSEQ multiplex PCR, yet TCRdb's version contains in-frame clones alone and is incomplete. The sample includes about 80,000 clones, approximately 93% of them seen just once. What was sequenced was T cells isolated from PBMCs. Receptors were obtained from a human donor in good health. Each CDR3 is given with its conserved first and last residue. A D gene is named only where the DNA matches it firmly. Clone size, where shown, is once, few, many, or a class for clones that have expanded.

TRBJ1-1 | TRBD1 | TRBV19 | 15 | NA | CASSRETGKITEAFF | TGTGCCAGTAGTAGGGAGACAGGGAAAATTACTGAAGCTTTCTTT
TRBJ2-2 | TRBD2 | TRBV2 | 15 | NA | CASSQTSGFTGELFF | TGTGCCAGCAGTCAGACTAGCGGGTTTACCGGGGAGCTGTTTTTT
TRBJ2-3 | NA | TRBV23-1 | 16 | NA | CASSPAITRFSDTQYF | TGCGCCAGCAGTCCGGCAATAACTAGGTTCTCAGATACGCAGTATTTT
TRBJ2-2 | NA | TRBV7-6 | 11 | NA | CASSYTGELFF | TGTGCCAGCAGTTATACCGGGGAGCTGTTTTTT
TRBJ2-1 | TRBD2 | TRBV6-5 | 14 | NA | CASSGAGGGNEQFF | TGTGCCAGCAGTGGAGCGGGCGGGGGCAATGAGCAGTTCTTC
TRBJ1-2 | NA | TRBV5-6 | 13 | NA | CASSPAGDYGYTF | TGTGCCAGCAGCCCCGCCGGGGACTATGGCTACACCTTC
TRBJ1-1 | NA | TRBV18 | 15 | NA | CASSPSVTRNTEAFF | TGTGCCAGCTCACCATCAGTTACCCGGAACACTGAAGCTTTCTTT
TRBJ1-1 | NA | TRBV7-9 | 13 | NA | CASSFPVNTEAFF | TGTGCCAGCAGCTTCCCAGTCAACACTGAAGCTTTCTTT
TRBJ1-3 | TRBD1 | TRBV7-8 | 17 | NA | CASSNDPTGDLGNTIYF | TGTGCCAGCAGCAATGACCCTACAGGGGATCTTGGAAACACCATATATTTT
TRBJ2-3 | TRBD1 | TRBV27 | 15 | once | CASSFGTGLTDTQYF | TGTGCCAGCAGTTTCGGGACAGGGCTCACAGATACGCAGTATTTT
TRBJ2-1 | TRBD2 | TRBV7-2 | 15 | NA | CASSFLGTSGGGQFF | TGTGCCAGCAGCTTCCTTGGTACTAGCGGGGGCGGGCAGTTCTTC
TRBJ2-7 | NA | TRBV28 | 13 | NA | CASSLSAFSEQYF | TGTGCCAGCAGTTTAAGCGCCTTCTCCGAGCAGTACTTC
TRBJ2-5 | NA | TRBV28 | 16 | NA | CASSLAVASGQETQYF | TGTGCCAGCAGTTTAGCCGTAGCGAGCGGGCAAGAGACCCAGTACTTC
TRBJ2-3 | NA | TRBV10-1 | 16 | NA | CASSESGRGGTDTQYF | TGCGCCAGCAGTGAGTCTGGCAGGGGGGGCACAGATACGCAGTATTTT
TRBJ2-5 | NA | TRBV27 | 14 | once | CASSRFGGWETQYF | TGTGCCAGCAGTAGGTTTGGGGGCTGGGAGACCCAGTACTTC
TRBJ2-1 | NA | TRBV5-1 | 13 | NA | CASSLRTANEQFF | TGCGCCAGCAGCTTGAGGACTGCCAATGAGCAGTTCTTC
TRBJ1-2 | TRBD1 | TRBV7-9 | 13 | once | CASSYGTGYGYTF | TGTGCCAGCAGCTACGGGACAGGCTATGGCTACACCTTC
TRBJ1-1 | TRBD1 | TRBV11-3 | 17 | NA | CASSLVWTGGLNTEAFF | TGTGCCAGCAGCTTAGTATGGACAGGGGGCCTGAACACTGAAGCTTTCTTT
TRBJ1-1 | NA | TRBV9 | 13 | NA | CASSVEPGREAFF | TGTGCCAGCAGCGTAGAGCCCGGGAGAGAAGCTTTCTTT
TRBJ1-2 | NA | TRBV2 | 16 | NA | CASSESKTGVGYGYTF | TGTGCCAGCAGTGAAAGTAAAACAGGAGTTGGGTATGGCTACACCTTC
TRBJ1-3 | TRBD1 | TRBV12-5 | 14 | NA | CASGTGGNGNTIYF | TGTGCTAGTGGGACAGGGGGCAACGGAAACACCATATATTTT
TRBJ1-1 | NA | TRBV30 | 13 | few | CAWNSGARTEAFF | TGTGCCTGGAACTCAGGGGCTAGGACTGAAGCTTTCTTT
TRBJ2-6 | NA | TRBV28 | 17 | NA | CASSGGASFGGANVLTF | TGTGCCAGCAGTGGCGGGGCCTCCTTTGGCGGGGCCAACGTCCTGACTTTC
TRBJ2-7 | NA | TRBV18 | 16 | NA | CASSRAYDYQSYEQYF | TGTGCCAGCTCACGGGCTTACGACTATCAATCCTACGAGCAGTACTTC
TRBJ2-3 | TRBD2 | TRBV28 | 15 | once | CASSLLASGTDTQYF | TGTGCCAGCAGTTTATTGGCTAGCGGAACAGATACGCAGTATTTT
TRBJ1-2 | NA | TRBV30 | 13 | NA | CAGPHGANYGYTF | TGTGCCGGCCCCCACGGAGCTAACTATGGCTACACCTTC
TRBJ2-1 | TRBD2 | TRBV6-1 | 14 | NA | CASTTSGRYNEQFF | TGTGCCAGCACGACTAGCGGGAGGTACAATGAGCAGTTCTTC
TRBJ1-1 | NA | TRBV11-2 | 15 | once | CASSLQGPRGTEAFF | TGTGCCAGCAGCCTACAGGGCCCTCGGGGCACTGAAGCTTTCTTT
TRBJ1-1 | TRBD1 | TRBV5-1 | 16 | NA | CASSLTGGGSYTEAFF | TGCGCCAGCAGCTTGACAGGGGGCGGAAGTTACACTGAAGCTTTCTTT
TRBJ1-2 | NA | TRBV5-1 | 14 | NA | CASSPNGPVYGYTF | TGCGCCAGCAGCCCCAACGGTCCGGTCTATGGCTACACCTTC
TRBJ1-5 | NA | TRBV28 | 15 | NA | CASTETLAFDQPQHF | TGTGCCAGCACAGAGACACTTGCTTTCGATCAGCCCCAGCATTTT
TRBJ2-3 | TRBD2 | TRBV9 | 15 | NA | CASSPREGSTDTQYF | TGTGCCAGCAGCCCAAGGGAGGGCAGCACAGATACGCAGTATTTT
TRBJ2-2 | TRBD2 | TRBV27 | 17 | once | CASSLGPVAGETGELFF | TGTGCCAGCAGTTTGGGGCCCGTAGCGGGAGAAACCGGGGAGCTGTTTTTT
TRBJ2-5 | TRBD1 | TRBV27 | 13 | NA | CASSSTGGKTQYF | TGTGCCAGCAGTTCAACAGGGGGGAAGACCCAGTACTTC
TRBJ2-7 | NA | TRBV6-5 | 12 | NA | CASSPSLREQYF | TGTGCCAGCAGCCCCTCCCTACGCGAGCAGTACTTC
TRBJ2-1 | TRBD1 | TRBV18 | 17 | NA | CASSPPYGTEIYNEQFF | TGTGCCAGCTCACCACCTTATGGGACAGAGATCTACAATGAGCAGTTCTTC
TRBJ2-1 | TRBD2 | TRBV9 | 15 | NA | CASSVVLAGANEQFF | TGTGCCAGCAGCGTAGTTCTAGCGGGAGCCAATGAGCAGTTCTTC